These T cell receptor beta chains were read from a single sample in a study of response to subunit inactivated influenza vaccine. Via MiXCR, TCRdb re-called the RT-PCR reads, giving one row per CDR3 protein. This sample yields approximately 520,000 distinct CDR3 sequences, of which 25% are seen a single time; about 1.9% belongs to the top ten. The sample here was CD4+ T cells sorted from PBMCs, taken roughly 5 days after vaccination. Every receptor here comes from a man aged 50 to 59 who received an inactivated influenza vaccine. The CDR3 runs from the conserved cysteine through the conserved F or W. The D gene is left open where the match is weak. Some rows have no size entry. The others give once, few or many, or a class for an expanded clone.

len: 13; v_gene: TRBV5-5; abundance: -; d_gene: -; j_gene: TRBJ2-1; CDR3nt: TGTGCCAGCAGCTTGCCCCATATTAATGAGCAGTTCTTC; CDR3aa: CASSLPHINEQFF
len: 17; v_gene: TRBV7-9; abundance: -; d_gene: -; j_gene: TRBJ2-1; CDR3nt: TGTGCCAGCAGCTTAACCGGAGGGGCGGGGACCTACAATGAGCAGTTCTTC; CDR3aa: CASSLTGGAGTYNEQFF
len: 16; v_gene: TRBV10-3; abundance: -; d_gene: TRBD1; j_gene: TRBJ2-3; CDR3nt: TGTGCCATCAGTGAGGGGACAGGGAAAGGCACAGATACGCAGTATTTT; CDR3aa: CAISEGTGKGTDTQYF
len: 17; v_gene: TRBV7-3; abundance: few; d_gene: -; j_gene: TRBJ1-1; CDR3nt: TGTGCCAGCAGCTTAACGAGGTTCGCAGGCAGGAACACTGAAGCTTTCTTT; CDR3aa: CASSLTRFAGRNTEAFF
len: 16; v_gene: TRBV20-1; abundance: once; d_gene: -; j_gene: TRBJ2-6; CDR3nt: TGCAGTGCTAGAGATCATAAGGCGTCGGGGGCCAACGTCCTGACTTTC; CDR3aa: CSARDHKASGANVLTF
len: 14; v_gene: TRBV7-9; abundance: few; d_gene: -; j_gene: TRBJ2-7; CDR3nt: TGTGCCAGCAGCTCGCGACAGCGCTCCTACGAGCAGTACTTC; CDR3aa: CASSSRQRSYEQYF
len: 13; v_gene: TRBV6-5; abundance: -; d_gene: -; j_gene: TRBJ2-1; CDR3nt: TGTGCCGGCAGTTACTTGACAAACAATGAGCAGTTCTTC; CDR3aa: CAGSYLTNNEQFF
len: 13; v_gene: TRBV12-3/TRBV12-4; abundance: few; d_gene: -; j_gene: TRBJ1-1; CDR3nt: TGTGCCAGCAGGGGAACTTTGAACACTGAAGCTTTCTTT; CDR3aa: CASRGTLNTEAFF
len: 13; v_gene: TRBV12-3/TRBV12-4; abundance: -; d_gene: -; j_gene: TRBJ2-5; CDR3nt: TGTGCCAGCAGTCCACATCTCCAAGAGACCCAGTACTTC; CDR3aa: CASSPHLQETQYF
len: 12; v_gene: TRBV7-2; abundance: few; d_gene: -; j_gene: TRBJ2-3; CDR3nt: TGTGCCAGCAGCTCCTATCAAAATACGCAGTATTTT; CDR3aa: CASSSYQNTQYF
len: 14; v_gene: TRBV3-1; abundance: few; d_gene: TRBD2; j_gene: TRBJ2-3; CDR3nt: TGTGCCAGCAGCCGGACTAGCGAGGCAGATACGCAGTATTTT; CDR3aa: CASSRTSEADTQYF
len: 15; v_gene: TRBV5-5; abundance: -; d_gene: TRBD2; j_gene: TRBJ2-1; CDR3nt: TGTGCCAGCAGCCCTCTAGCTATGCGGGAGTCTGAGCAGTTCTTC; CDR3aa: CASSPLAMRESEQFF
len: 14; v_gene: TRBV7-2; abundance: -; d_gene: -; j_gene: TRBJ2-7; CDR3nt: TGTGCCAGCAGCGGAAATAGGGGGGCCTACGAGCAGTACTTC; CDR3aa: CASSGNRGAYEQYF
len: 15; v_gene: TRBV5-4; abundance: -; d_gene: -; j_gene: TRBJ2-2; CDR3nt: TGTGCCAGCAGAAGGTATTCGTCCGGGACCGGGGAGCTGTTTTTT; CDR3aa: CASRRYSSGTGELFF
len: 15; v_gene: TRBV5-1; abundance: few; d_gene: TRBD1; j_gene: TRBJ1-1; CDR3nt: TGCGCCAGCAGCCCCCAGGGGGGCGGGAACACTGAAGCTTTCTTT; CDR3aa: CASSPQGGGNTEAFF
len: 14; v_gene: TRBV4-1; abundance: few; d_gene: -; j_gene: TRBJ1-2; CDR3nt: TGCGCCAGCAGCCAAGACCAGGGACTCTATGGCTACACCTTC; CDR3aa: CASSQDQGLYGYTF
len: 12; v_gene: TRBV6-5; abundance: -; d_gene: -; j_gene: TRBJ2-3; CDR3nt: TGTGCCAGCGGCAGGGCGACAGATACGCAGTATTTT; CDR3aa: CASGRATDTQYF
len: 15; v_gene: TRBV6-2/TRBV6-3; abundance: -; d_gene: -; j_gene: TRBJ2-2; CDR3nt: TGTGCCAGCAGTTACTCCTTTAATACACCTGGGGAGCTGTTTTTT; CDR3aa: CASSYSFNTPGELFF
len: 13; v_gene: TRBV12-3/TRBV12-4; abundance: -; d_gene: TRBD1; j_gene: TRBJ2-7; CDR3nt: TGTGCCAGCGATCCCGGGACAGGCTACGAGCAGTACTTC; CDR3aa: CASDPGTGYEQYF
len: 15; v_gene: TRBV6-1; abundance: -; d_gene: TRBD1; j_gene: TRBJ2-3; CDR3nt: TGTGCCAGCTCCACCCGGGACAGCCGAACAGATACGCAGTATTTT; CDR3aa: CASSTRDSRTDTQYF
len: 15; v_gene: TRBV30; abundance: few; d_gene: TRBD2; j_gene: TRBJ2-5; CDR3nt: TGTGCCTGGAGTCCCGGACTAGCGGGAACAGAGACCCAGTACTTC; CDR3aa: CAWSPGLAGTETQYF
len: 15; v_gene: TRBV7-2; abundance: few; d_gene: -; j_gene: TRBJ2-7; CDR3nt: TGTGCCAGCAGCACGACCGGGACGGCCTCCTACGAGCAGTACTTC; CDR3aa: CASSTTGTASYEQYF
len: 14; v_gene: TRBV12-3/TRBV12-4; abundance: few; d_gene: TRBD1; j_gene: TRBJ2-2; CDR3nt: TGTGCCAGCAGTCAGGGACAGAGAACCGGGGAGCTGTTTTTT; CDR3aa: CASSQGQRTGELFF
len: 13; v_gene: TRBV11-1; abundance: -; d_gene: TRBD1; j_gene: TRBJ2-7; CDR3nt: TGTGCCAGCAGCTTGGACAGGGCGGGAGAGCAGTACTTC; CDR3aa: CASSLDRAGEQYF
len: 14; v_gene: TRBV10-3; abundance: few; d_gene: TRBD2; j_gene: TRBJ2-2; CDR3nt: TGTGCCATCATGGCGGGAGGGCCTTCCGGGGAGCTGTTTTTT; CDR3aa: CAIMAGGPSGELFF
len: 15; v_gene: TRBV19; abundance: -; d_gene: -; j_gene: TRBJ2-2; CDR3nt: TGTGCCAGTAGTATAGGGTCACCCAACACCGGGGAGCTGTTTTTT; CDR3aa: CASSIGSPNTGELFF
len: 18; v_gene: TRBV5-1; abundance: -; d_gene: TRBD2; j_gene: TRBJ2-1; CDR3nt: TGCGCCAGCAGCGGGGTTTCGACTAGCCACCGCTCCTACAATGAGCAGTTCTTC; CDR3aa: CASSGVSTSHRSYNEQFF
len: 14; v_gene: TRBV5-6; abundance: -; d_gene: -; j_gene: TRBJ1-1; CDR3nt: TGTGCCAGCAGCTTGGGGGCAGGGACGACTGAAGCTTTCTTT; CDR3aa: CASSLGAGTTEAFF
len: 13; v_gene: TRBV15; abundance: -; d_gene: -; j_gene: TRBJ2-7; CDR3nt: TGTGCCACCAGCAGAGATGTGGGGTACGAGCAGTACTTC; CDR3aa: CATSRDVGYEQYF
len: 12; v_gene: TRBV20-1; abundance: -; d_gene: -; j_gene: TRBJ1-2; CDR3nt: TGCAGTGCTAAGAGGAACAACTATGGCTACACCTTC; CDR3aa: CSAKRNNYGYTF
len: 14; v_gene: TRBV6-5; abundance: few; d_gene: -; j_gene: TRBJ2-7; CDR3nt: TGTGCCAGCAGTTACTCAGCAGGACCCTACGAGCAGTACTTC; CDR3aa: CASSYSAGPYEQYF
len: 13; v_gene: TRBV29-1; abundance: -; d_gene: -; j_gene: TRBJ2-7; CDR3nt: TGCAGCGTCCGTCCCGTTCTTGGGCACGAGCAGTACTTC; CDR3aa: CSVRPVLGHEQYF
len: 15; v_gene: TRBV5-4; abundance: -; d_gene: TRBD2; j_gene: TRBJ2-3; CDR3nt: TGTGCCAGCAGCGGGACTAGCGCTAGCACAGATACGCAGTATTTT; CDR3aa: CASSGTSASTDTQYF
len: 14; v_gene: TRBV6-5; abundance: few; d_gene: -; j_gene: TRBJ2-5; CDR3nt: TGTGCCAGCAGTTACCCGGGACCACAAGAGACCCAGTACTTC; CDR3aa: CASSYPGPQETQYF
len: 16; v_gene: TRBV5-1; abundance: -; d_gene: -; j_gene: TRBJ2-1; CDR3nt: TGCGCCAGCAGCTTGGAGTTCCGCGACCCCTCGTTGAAGAAGTTCTTC; CDR3aa: CASSLEFRDPSLKKFF
len: 15; v_gene: TRBV15; abundance: few; d_gene: -; j_gene: TRBJ2-2; CDR3nt: TGTGCCACCAGCAACCAGCCCGGGGTCACCGGGGAGCTGTTTTTT; CDR3aa: CATSNQPGVTGELFF
len: 13; v_gene: TRBV12-3/TRBV12-4; abundance: -; d_gene: TRBD1; j_gene: TRBJ2-7; CDR3nt: TGTGCCAGCAGTTTAAGGGGCAGGGGGGAGCAGTACTTC; CDR3aa: CASSLRGRGEQYF
len: 14; v_gene: TRBV10-3; abundance: few; d_gene: -; j_gene: TRBJ2-7; CDR3nt: TGTGCCATCAGTGAGTCCCCGGAATCGCACGAGCAGTACTTC; CDR3aa: CAISESPESHEQYF
len: 13; v_gene: TRBV5-1; abundance: few; d_gene: -; j_gene: TRBJ2-2; CDR3nt: TGCGCCAGCAGGTTTGGGAACACCGGGGAGCTGTTTTTT; CDR3aa: CASRFGNTGELFF
len: 12; v_gene: TRBV11-1; abundance: -; d_gene: -; j_gene: TRBJ2-1; CDR3nt: TGTGCCAGCAGCCCCGCGGGCAATGAGCAGTTCTTC; CDR3aa: CASSPAGNEQFF
len: 14; v_gene: TRBV4-2; abundance: few; d_gene: -; j_gene: TRBJ2-3; CDR3nt: TGTGCCAGCAGCTTGTTTATTTCCACAGATACGCAGTATTTT; CDR3aa: CASSLFISTDTQYF
len: 16; v_gene: TRBV19; abundance: -; d_gene: -; j_gene: TRBJ2-2; CDR3nt: TGTGCCAGTAGTACGTTCAGGACTAACGGATCACGGGAGCTGTTTTTT; CDR3aa: CASSTFRTNGSRELFF
len: 18; v_gene: TRBV20-1; abundance: many; d_gene: TRBD1; j_gene: TRBJ2-7; CDR3nt: TGCAGTGCTAGAGATATCGCGGCAGGGGGCCACCTAATCTACGAGCAGTACTTC; CDR3aa: CSARDIAAGGHLIYEQYF
len: 13; v_gene: TRBV19; abundance: few; d_gene: -; j_gene: TRBJ2-7; CDR3nt: TGTGCCAGTAGTAGAGGGGCGGGGTACGAGCAGTACTTC; CDR3aa: CASSRGAGYEQYF
len: 16; v_gene: TRBV12-3/TRBV12-4; abundance: -; d_gene: TRBD2; j_gene: TRBJ2-1; CDR3nt: TGTGCCAGCAAAAATGGACTAGCGGGAGTACTCAATGAGCAGTTCTTC; CDR3aa: CASKNGLAGVLNEQFF
len: 16; v_gene: TRBV5-5; abundance: -; d_gene: -; j_gene: TRBJ1-6; CDR3nt: TGTGCCAGCAGCTTGATCGGAGGGGGAATGACTTCACCCCTCCACTTT; CDR3aa: CASSLIGGGMTSPLHF
len: 16; v_gene: TRBV27; abundance: -; d_gene: TRBD1; j_gene: TRBJ1-1; CDR3nt: TGTGCCAGCAGTTCCTTATACAGGGGGCGTAACACTGAAGCTTTCTTT; CDR3aa: CASSSLYRGRNTEAFF
len: 13; v_gene: TRBV29-1; abundance: few; d_gene: -; j_gene: TRBJ2-2; CDR3nt: TGCAGCGTTACCAGGGGTGGCACCGGGGAGCTGTTTTTT; CDR3aa: CSVTRGGTGELFF
len: 11; v_gene: TRBV7-2; abundance: many; d_gene: -; j_gene: TRBJ2-5; CDR3nt: TGTGCCAGCAGCTTAATCGAGACCCAGTACTTC; CDR3aa: CASSLIETQYF
len: 12; v_gene: TRBV20-1; abundance: -; d_gene: -; j_gene: TRBJ2-1; CDR3nt: TGCAGTGCTCTACCTAGGACCAATGAGCAGTTCTTC; CDR3aa: CSALPRTNEQFF
len: 13; v_gene: TRBV12-3/TRBV12-4; abundance: -; d_gene: TRBD1; j_gene: TRBJ1-2; CDR3nt: TGTGCCAGCAGTTCCTCAGGGGGATCTGGCTACACCTTC; CDR3aa: CASSSSGGSGYTF
len: 18; v_gene: TRBV12-3/TRBV12-4; abundance: -; d_gene: -; j_gene: TRBJ2-6; CDR3nt: TGTGCCTTCAGTTTAAACAGGGTATGGATGTCTGGGGCCAACGTCCTGACTTTC; CDR3aa: CAFSLNRVWMSGANVLTF